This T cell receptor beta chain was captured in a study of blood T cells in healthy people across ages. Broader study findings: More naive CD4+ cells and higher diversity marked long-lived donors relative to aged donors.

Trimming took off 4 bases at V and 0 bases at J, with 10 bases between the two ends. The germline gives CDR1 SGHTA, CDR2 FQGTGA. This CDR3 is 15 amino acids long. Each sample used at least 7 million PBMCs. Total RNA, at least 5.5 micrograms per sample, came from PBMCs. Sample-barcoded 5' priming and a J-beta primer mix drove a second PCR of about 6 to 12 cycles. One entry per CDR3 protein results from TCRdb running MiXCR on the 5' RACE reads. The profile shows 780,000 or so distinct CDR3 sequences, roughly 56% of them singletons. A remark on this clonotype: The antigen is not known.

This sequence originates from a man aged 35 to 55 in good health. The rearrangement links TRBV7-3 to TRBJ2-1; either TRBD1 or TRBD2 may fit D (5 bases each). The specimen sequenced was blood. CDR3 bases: TGTGCCAGCAGCTCTGTTGGGGGCTCCTACAATGAGCAGTTCTTC. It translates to CASSSVGGSYNEQFF.